The T cell receptor beta chain under discussion was sequenced for a study of response to subunit inactivated influenza vaccine. TCRdb re-analysed the RT-PCR reads in MiXCR, keeping a single row per CDR3 protein. In the table there are 630,000 or so distinct CDR3 sequences, less than 20% of which are singletons. The CDR3 contains 13 residues. From germline, CDR1 is MGHDK and CDR2 SYGVNS. Between the trimmed V and J ends, which lost 0 bases and 5 bases, there was a span of 5 bases. In this sample, this clonotype turned up a few times. The chain carries TRBV25-1 and TRBJ2-1; D is undetermined. The specimen comprised PBMCs from blood, sampled roughly 12 days after vaccination. This receptor was identified in a man aged 45 to 65 who received an inactivated influenza vaccine. The CDR3 region has the DNA TGTGCCAGCAGTGAATACTGGGACAATGAGCAGTTCTTC. Encoded protein: CASSEYWDNEQFF.